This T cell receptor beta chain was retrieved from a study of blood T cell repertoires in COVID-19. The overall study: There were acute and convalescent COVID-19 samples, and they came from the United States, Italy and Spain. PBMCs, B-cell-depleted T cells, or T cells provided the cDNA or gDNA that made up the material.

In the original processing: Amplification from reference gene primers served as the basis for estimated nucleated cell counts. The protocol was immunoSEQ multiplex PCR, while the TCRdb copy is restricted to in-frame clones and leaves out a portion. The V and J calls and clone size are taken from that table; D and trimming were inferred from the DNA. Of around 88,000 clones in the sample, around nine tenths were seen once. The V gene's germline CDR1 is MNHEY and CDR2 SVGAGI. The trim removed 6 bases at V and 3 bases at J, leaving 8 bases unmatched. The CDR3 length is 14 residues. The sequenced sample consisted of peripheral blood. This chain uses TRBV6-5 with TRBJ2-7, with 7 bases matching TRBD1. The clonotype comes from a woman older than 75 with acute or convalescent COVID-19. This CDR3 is CASSIRTGLYEQYF. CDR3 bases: TGTGCCAGCAGCATCAGGACAGGACTCTACGAGCAGTACTTC.